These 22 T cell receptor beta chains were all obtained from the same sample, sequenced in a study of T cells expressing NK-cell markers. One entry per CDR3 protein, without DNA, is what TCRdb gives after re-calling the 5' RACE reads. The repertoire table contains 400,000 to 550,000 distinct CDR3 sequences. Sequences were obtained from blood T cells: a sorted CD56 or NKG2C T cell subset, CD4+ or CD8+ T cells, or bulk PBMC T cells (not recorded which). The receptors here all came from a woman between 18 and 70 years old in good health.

The CDR3 loop reads CASSLGHSGLQETQYF. The chain links TRBV5-1 to TRBJ2-5; the D call from TCRdb, TRBD2, cannot be confirmed without DNA. This CDR3 region has 16 residues. Germline V gives CDR1 SGHRS, CDR2 YFSETQ.

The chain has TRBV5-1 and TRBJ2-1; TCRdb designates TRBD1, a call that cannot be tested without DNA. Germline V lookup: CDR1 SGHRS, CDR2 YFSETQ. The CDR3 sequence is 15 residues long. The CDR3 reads CASSETRPLYNEQFF.

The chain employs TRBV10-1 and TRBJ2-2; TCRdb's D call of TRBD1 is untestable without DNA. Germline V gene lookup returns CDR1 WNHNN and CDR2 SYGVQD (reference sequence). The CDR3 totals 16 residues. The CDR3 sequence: CASSPLTGQVRGELFF.

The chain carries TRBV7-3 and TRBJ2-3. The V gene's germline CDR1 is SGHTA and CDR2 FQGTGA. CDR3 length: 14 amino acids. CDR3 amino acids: CASSLGPSTDTQYF.

The CDR3 loop reads CASSPPSSADTQYF. V usage is TRBV18 and J usage is TRBJ2-3. The CDR3 loop spans 14 amino acids. CDR1 is KGHSH and CDR2 is LQKENI in the germline V gene.

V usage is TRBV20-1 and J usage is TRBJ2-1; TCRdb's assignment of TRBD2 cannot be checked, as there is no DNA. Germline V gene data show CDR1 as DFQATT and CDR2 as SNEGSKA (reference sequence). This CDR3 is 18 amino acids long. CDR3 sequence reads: CSAPRGGLAGGSYNEQFF.

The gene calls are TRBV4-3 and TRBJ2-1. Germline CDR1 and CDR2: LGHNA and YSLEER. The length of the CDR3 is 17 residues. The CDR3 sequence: CASSQDVASASYNEQFF.

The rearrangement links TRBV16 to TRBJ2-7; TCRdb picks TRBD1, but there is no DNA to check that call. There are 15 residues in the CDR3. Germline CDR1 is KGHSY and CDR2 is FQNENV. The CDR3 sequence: CASSQWGTVSYEQYF. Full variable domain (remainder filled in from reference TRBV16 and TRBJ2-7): GEEVAQTPKHLVRGEGQKAKLYCAPIKGHSYVFWYQQVLKNEFKFLISFQNENVFDETGMPKERFSAKCLPNSPCSLEIQATKLEDSAVYFCASSQWGTVSYEQYFGPGTRLTVT.

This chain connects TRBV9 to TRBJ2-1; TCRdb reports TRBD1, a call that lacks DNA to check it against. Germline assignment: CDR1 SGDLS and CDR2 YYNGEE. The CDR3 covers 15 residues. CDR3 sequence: CASSFRTGLYNEQFF.

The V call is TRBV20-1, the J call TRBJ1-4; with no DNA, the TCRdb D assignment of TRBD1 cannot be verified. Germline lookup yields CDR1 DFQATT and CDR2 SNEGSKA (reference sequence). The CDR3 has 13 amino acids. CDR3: CSAGTGRDEKLFF.

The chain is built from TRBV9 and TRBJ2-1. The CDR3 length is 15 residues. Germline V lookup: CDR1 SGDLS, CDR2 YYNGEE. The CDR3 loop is CASSVGQGAPNEQFF. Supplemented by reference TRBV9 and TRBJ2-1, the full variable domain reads DSGVTQTPKHLITATGQRVTLRCSPRSGDLSVYWYQQSLDQGLQFLIQYYNGEERAKGNILERFSAQQFPDLHSELNLSSLELGDSALYFCASSVGQGAPNEQFFGPGTRLTVL.

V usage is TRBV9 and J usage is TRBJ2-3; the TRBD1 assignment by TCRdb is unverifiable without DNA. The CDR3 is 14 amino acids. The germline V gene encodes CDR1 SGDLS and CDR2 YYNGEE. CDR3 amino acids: CASSVGGKPDTQYF. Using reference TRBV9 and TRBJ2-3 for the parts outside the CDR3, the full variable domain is DSGVTQTPKHLITATGQRVTLRCSPRSGDLSVYWYQQSLDQGLQFLIQYYNGEERAKGNILERFSAQQFPDLHSELNLSSLELGDSALYFCASSVGGKPDTQYFGPGTRLTVL.

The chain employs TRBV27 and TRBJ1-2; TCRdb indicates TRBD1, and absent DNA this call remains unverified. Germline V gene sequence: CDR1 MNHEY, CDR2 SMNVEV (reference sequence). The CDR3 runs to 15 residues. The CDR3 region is CASSFAQGLNYGYTF.

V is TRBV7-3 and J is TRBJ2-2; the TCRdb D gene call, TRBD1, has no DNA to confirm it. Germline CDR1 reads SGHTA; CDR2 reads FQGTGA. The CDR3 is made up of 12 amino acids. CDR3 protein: CASSSPAGELFF.

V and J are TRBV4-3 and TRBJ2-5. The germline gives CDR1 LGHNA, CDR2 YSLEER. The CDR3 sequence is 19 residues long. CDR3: CASSQVLAVGSDLQETQYF.

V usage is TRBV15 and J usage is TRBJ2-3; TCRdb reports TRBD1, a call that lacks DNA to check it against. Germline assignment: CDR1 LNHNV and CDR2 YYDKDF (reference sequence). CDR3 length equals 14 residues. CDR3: CATSRDRVSDTQYF.

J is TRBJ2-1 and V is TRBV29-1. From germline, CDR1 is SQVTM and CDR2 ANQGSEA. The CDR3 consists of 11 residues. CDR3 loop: CSVDKNNEQFF.

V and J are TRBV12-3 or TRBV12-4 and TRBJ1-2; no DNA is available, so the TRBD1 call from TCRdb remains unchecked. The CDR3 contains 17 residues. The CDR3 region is CASSSPPRDSPNYGYTF.

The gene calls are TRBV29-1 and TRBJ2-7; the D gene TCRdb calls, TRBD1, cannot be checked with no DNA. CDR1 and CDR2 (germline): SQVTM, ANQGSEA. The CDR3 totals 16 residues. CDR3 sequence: CSVEGDPGQGPYEQYF.

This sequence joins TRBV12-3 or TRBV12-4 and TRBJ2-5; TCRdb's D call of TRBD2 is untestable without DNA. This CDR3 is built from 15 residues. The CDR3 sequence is CASRSGLSKFRAQYF.

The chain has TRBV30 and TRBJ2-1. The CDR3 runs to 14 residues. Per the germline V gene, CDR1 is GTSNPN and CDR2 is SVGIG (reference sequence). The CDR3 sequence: CAWSLWLWRNEQFF.

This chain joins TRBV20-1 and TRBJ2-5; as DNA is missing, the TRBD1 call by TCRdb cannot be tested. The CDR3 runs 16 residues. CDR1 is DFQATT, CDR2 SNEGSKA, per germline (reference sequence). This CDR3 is CSARKTGPWGQETQYF.